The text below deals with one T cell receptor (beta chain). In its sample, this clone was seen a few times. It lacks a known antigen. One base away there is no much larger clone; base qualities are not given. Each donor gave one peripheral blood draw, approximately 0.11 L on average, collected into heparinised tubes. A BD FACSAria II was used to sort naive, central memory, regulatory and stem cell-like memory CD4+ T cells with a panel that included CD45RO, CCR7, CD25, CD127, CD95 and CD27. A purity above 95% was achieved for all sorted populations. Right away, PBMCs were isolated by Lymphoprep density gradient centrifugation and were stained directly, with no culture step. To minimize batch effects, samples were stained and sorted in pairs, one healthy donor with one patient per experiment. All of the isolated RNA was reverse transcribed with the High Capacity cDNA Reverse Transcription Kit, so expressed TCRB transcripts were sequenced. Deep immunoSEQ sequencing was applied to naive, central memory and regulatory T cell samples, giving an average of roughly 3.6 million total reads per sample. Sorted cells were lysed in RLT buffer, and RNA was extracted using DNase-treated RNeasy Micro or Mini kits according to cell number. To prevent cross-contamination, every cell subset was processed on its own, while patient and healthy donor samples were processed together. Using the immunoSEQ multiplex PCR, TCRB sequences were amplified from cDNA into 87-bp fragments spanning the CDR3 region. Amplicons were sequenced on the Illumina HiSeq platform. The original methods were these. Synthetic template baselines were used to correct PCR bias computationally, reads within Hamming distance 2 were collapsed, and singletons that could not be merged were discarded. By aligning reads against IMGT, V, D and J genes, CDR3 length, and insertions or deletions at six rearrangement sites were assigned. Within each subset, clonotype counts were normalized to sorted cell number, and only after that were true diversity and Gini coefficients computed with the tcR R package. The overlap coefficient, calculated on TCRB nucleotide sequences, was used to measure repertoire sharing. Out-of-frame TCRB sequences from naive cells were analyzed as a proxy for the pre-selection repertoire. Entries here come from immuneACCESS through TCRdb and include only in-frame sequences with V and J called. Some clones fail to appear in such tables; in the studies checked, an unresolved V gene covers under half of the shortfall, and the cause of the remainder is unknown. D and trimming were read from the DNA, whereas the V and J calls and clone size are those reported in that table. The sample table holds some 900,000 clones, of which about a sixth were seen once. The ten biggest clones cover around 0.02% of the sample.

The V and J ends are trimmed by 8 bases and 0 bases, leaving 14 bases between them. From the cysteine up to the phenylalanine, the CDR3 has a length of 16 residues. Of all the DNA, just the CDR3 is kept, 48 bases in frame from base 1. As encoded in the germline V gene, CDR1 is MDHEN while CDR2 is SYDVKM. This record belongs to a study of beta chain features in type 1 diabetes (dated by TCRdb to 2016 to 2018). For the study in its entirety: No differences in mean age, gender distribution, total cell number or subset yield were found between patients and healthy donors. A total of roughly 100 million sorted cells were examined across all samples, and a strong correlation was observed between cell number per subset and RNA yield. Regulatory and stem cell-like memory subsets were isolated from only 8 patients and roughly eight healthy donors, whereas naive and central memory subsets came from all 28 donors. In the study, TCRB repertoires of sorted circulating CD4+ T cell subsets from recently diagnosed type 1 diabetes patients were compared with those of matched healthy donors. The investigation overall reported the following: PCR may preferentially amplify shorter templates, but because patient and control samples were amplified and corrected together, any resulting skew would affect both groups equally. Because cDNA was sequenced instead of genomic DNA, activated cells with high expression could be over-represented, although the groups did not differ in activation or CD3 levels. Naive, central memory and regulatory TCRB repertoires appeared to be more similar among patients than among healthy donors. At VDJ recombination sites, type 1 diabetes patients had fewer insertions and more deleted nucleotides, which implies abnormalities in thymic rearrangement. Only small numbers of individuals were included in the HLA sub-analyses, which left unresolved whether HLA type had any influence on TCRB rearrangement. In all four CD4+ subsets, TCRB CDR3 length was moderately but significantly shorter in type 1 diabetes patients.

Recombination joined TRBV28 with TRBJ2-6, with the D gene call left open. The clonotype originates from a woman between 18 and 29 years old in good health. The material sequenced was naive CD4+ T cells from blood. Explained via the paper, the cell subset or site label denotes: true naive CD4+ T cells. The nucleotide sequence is TGTGCCAGCGGTCGACGGTTACACTCTGGGGCCAACGTCCTGACTTTC. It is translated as CASGRRLHSGANVLTF.